Shown below are 29 T cell receptor beta chains from a single sample sequenced in a study of cytomegalovirus exposure and HLA in healthy donors. PCR employed 60 Vbeta and 13 Jbeta primers. Clones were read by immunoSEQ multiplex PCR, and TCRdb kept only the in-frame ones, dropping some. The sample lists 200,000 or so clones; about 80% were seen once. The sample comprised PBMCs. The receptors shown here come from a girl aged 5-17 years in good health and CMV-seronegative.

The chain combines TRBV7-9 with TRBJ1-5; 9 positions match TRBD1. Germline V lookup: CDR1 SEHNR, CDR2 FQNEAQ (reference sequence). CDR3 length equals 15 residues. Germline trimming cut 4 bases from V and 3 bases from J; bases unmatched to any gene: 4. As DNA, the CDR3 is TGTGCCAGCAGCTCCACAGGGGGCTTCAATCAGCCCCAGCATTTT. It codes for CASSSTGGFNQPQHF.

About this clone itself: The sample contains more than one DNA sequence encoding this CDR3. The chain recombines TRBV19 with TRBJ1-4, with D possibly matching TRBD1 (6 bases). From germline, CDR1 is LNHDA and CDR2 SQIVND (reference sequence). V lost 3 bases, J lost 5 bases, and 7 bases lay in between. This CDR3 has 13 amino acids. The CDR3 sequence is CASSIRGNEKLFF. CDR3 DNA: TGTGCCAGTAGTATTAGGGGGAATGAAAAACTGTTTTTT.

J is TRBJ2-3 and V is TRBV5-1, with 8 bases matching TRBD2. Germline values: CDR1 SGHRS, CDR2 YFSETQ. CDR3 size: 15 residues. V dropped 3 bases and J dropped 4; count of bases not matched to a gene: 7. CDR3 residues: CASSWSGSRADTQYF. CDR3 coding DNA: TGCGCCAGCAGCTGGAGCGGGAGTAGGGCAGATACGCAGTATTTT. Filled out from reference TRBV5-1 and TRBJ2-3, the complete variable domain reads KAGVTQTPRYLIKTRGQQVTLSCSPISGHRSVSWYQQTPGQGLQFLFEYFSETQRNKGNFPGRFSGRQFSNSRSEMNVSTLELGDSALYLCASSWSGSRADTQYFGPGTRLTVL.

The rearrangement joins TRBV4-2 to TRBJ2-7; D might be TRBD2 (6 bases). Germline assignment: CDR1 LGHNA and CDR2 YNFKEQ. This CDR3 region has 15 residues. Trimming left V 0 bases short and J 3 bases short, with 12 bases between. The CDR3 DNA reads as TGTGCCAGCAGCCAAGAACCCGGGAGTTACTACGAGCAGTACTTC. Translation: CASSQEPGSYYEQYF.

As for this clone: The germline gene is not matched at one end of the junction; a read error may be the cause. The J gene is TRBJ2-1, the V gene TRBV30; 8 bases agree with TRBD1. Germline V CDR1 and CDR2: GTSNPN, SVGIG (reference sequence). This CDR3 is built from 12 residues. Here the CDR3 DNA reads TGTGCCTGGATAATTCCTGGGGCAGGGGGCGTCTTC. This sequence encodes CAWIIPGAGGVF.

V is TRBV27 and J is TRBJ2-5, with 8 bases that match TRBD1. The better agreement between TRBJ2-7 and the DNA end casts doubt on the J call. CDR1 and CDR2 (germline): MNHEY, SMNVEV (reference sequence). The CDR3 runs 15 residues. CDR3 DNA sequence: TGTGCCAGCAGTTTATTGCAGGGGGCGGTTTACGAGCAGTACTTC. This encodes CASSLLQGAVYEQYF.

With respect to this clone: Other DNA sequences within the sample encode an identical CDR3. The genes are TRBV28 and TRBJ1-3; D perhaps matches TRBD1 (5 bases). This CDR3 contains 14 residues. V was shortened by 2 bases and J by 4 bases, with 9 bases between the two germline ends. Germline CDR1 MDHEN, CDR2 SYDVKM. The CDR3 coding sequence is TGTGCCAGCAGTTTACAGGGCAGGGGAAACACCATATATTTT. Translation gives CASSLQGRGNTIYF.

This chain uses TRBV5-1 with TRBJ1-1, with D hard to call. V was clipped by 0 bases and J by 8 bases, with 20 bases between them. The CDR3 loop spans 16 amino acids. Looked up from germline, CDR1 is SGHRS and CDR2 is YFSETQ. The CDR3 here is CASSLDHLEGGPEAFF. The CDR3 nucleotides read TGCGCCAGCAGCTTGGACCACTTGGAGGGAGGGCCCGAAGCTTTCTTT.

This rearrangement joins TRBV19 to TRBJ1-2, with D possibly matching TRBD1 (5 bases). Trimming cost V 9 bases and J 5 bases, with 16 bases left between them. Germline V gene sequence: CDR1 LNHDA, CDR2 SQIVND (reference sequence). CDR3 length: 13 residues. In DNA, the CDR3 is TGTGCCAGAAGACCGGGGGTGGATTATGGCTACACCTTC. It translates to CARRPGVDYGYTF.

The gene calls are TRBV2 and TRBJ1-1; perhaps TRBD1 as D (5 bases). CDR1 SNHLY and CDR2 FYNNEI come from the germline V gene. Trimming cost V 4 bases and J 4 bases, with 7 bases left between them. The CDR3 extends over 12 amino acids. The CDR3 spells CASSAQGTEAFF. DNA of the CDR3: TGTGCCAGCAGTGCCCAGGGCACTGAAGCTTTCTTT.

The V call is TRBV15, the J call TRBJ2-7; D unresolved. CDR1 and CDR2 from the germline V gene are LNHNV and YYDKDF (reference sequence). With 0 bases removed from V and 2 bases from J, the gap between germline ends came to 11 bases. CDR3 length: 15 amino acids. DNA for the CDR3: TGTGCCACCAGCAGAGATAAAGTGGGCCCCTACGAGCAGTACTTC. This codes for CATSRDKVGPYEQYF.

The chain couples TRBV7-2 to TRBJ2-7, with 9 positions matching TRBD1. The V and J ends lost 5 bases and 4 bases, in that order; junction bases with no gene match: 6. In germline, CDR1 is SGHTA, CDR2 FQGNSA. This CDR3 comprises 14 residues. The CDR3 DNA follows: TGTGCCAGCAGCCCTGGGACAGGGCGGTACGAGCAGTACTTC. It yields the protein CASSPGTGRYEQYF.

V gene TRBV2 combines with J gene TRBJ2-1, with D perhaps TRBD2 (5 bases). The CDR3 runs 12 residues. The germline CDR1 and CDR2 sequences are SNHLY and FYNNEI. Trimming took 7 bases from V and 7 from J, leaving 11 bases between them. CDR3 loop: CASTGRENEQFF. CDR3 in DNA: TGTGCCAGCACCGGAAGGGAGAATGAGCAGTTCTTC.

The rearrangement joins TRBV5-1 to TRBJ2-1, with no clear D. Per the germline V gene, CDR1 is SGHRS and CDR2 is YFSETQ. The CDR3 sequence is 14 residues long. The V end was cut by 0 bases, the J end by 4 bases, with 8 bases between. CDR3 sequence: CASSLDARYNEQFF. DNA for the CDR3: TGCGCCAGCAGCTTGGATGCGCGGTACAATGAGCAGTTCTTC.

V is TRBV7-8 and J is TRBJ2-5, with 7 bases matching TRBD1. The J call could be wrong; TRBJ2-7 is a better fit for the DNA end. Germline V gene data show CDR1 as SGHVS and CDR2 as FQNEAQ. The CDR3 totals 17 residues. The CDR3 DNA sequence: TGTGCCAGCAGCTTACGACAGGGCTTGACCCCCACGTACGAGCAGTACTTC. Its protein is CASSLRQGLTPTYEQYF.

The V gene is TRBV10-3, the J gene TRBJ2-3; unclear D gene. The CDR3 is 12 amino acids. V was shortened by 3 bases and J by 1 base, with 2 bases between the two germline ends. The germline V gene has CDR1 ENHRY and CDR2 SYGVKD. Here the CDR3 reads CAISDGTDTQYF. The CDR3, as DNA: TGTGCCATCAGTGACGGCACAGATACGCAGTATTTT.

CDR3 sequence: CASSLLLQPQHF. CDR3 nucleotides: TGTGCCAGCAGTTTATTACTGCAGCCCCAGCATTTT. V gene TRBV28 combines with J gene TRBJ1-5; no reliable D call. CDR1 MDHEN and CDR2 SYDVKM come from the germline V gene. Trimming left V 1 base short and J 7 bases short, with 5 bases between. The CDR3 consists of 12 residues. The full variable domain, with the rest looked up from reference TRBV28 and TRBJ1-5, is DVKVTQSSRYLVKRTGEKVFLECVQDMDHENMFWYRQDPGLGLRLIYFSYDVKMKEKGDIPEGYSVSREKKERFSLILESASTNQTSMYLCASSLLLQPQHFGDGTRLSIL.

The genes are TRBV7-9 and TRBJ2-5; 10 bases agree with TRBD1. V trimming: 6 bases; J trimming: 4 bases; junction bases outside the gene matches: 8. The CDR3 is 15 residues long. The germline gives CDR1 SEHNR, CDR2 FQNEAQ (reference sequence). Written as DNA, the CDR3 is TGTGCCAGCAGGGGGGACAGGGGCCCCCGAGAGACCCAGTACTTC. Translated: CASRGDRGPRETQYF.

This clone was seen just once. The rearrangement uses TRBV18 and TRBJ2-2, with D possibly being TRBD1 (7 bases). V dropped 3 bases and J dropped 2 bases, with 10 bases sitting between them. Germline CDR1 reads KGHSH; CDR2 reads LQKENI. The length of the CDR3 is 15 residues. The CDR3 loop is CASSPQGGNTGELFF. The CDR3 bases are TGTGCCAGCTCACCCCAGGGGGGAAACACCGGGGAGCTGTTTTTT.

The chain joins TRBV4-2 to TRBJ2-3; TRBD2 matches 7 bases. Trimming took 3 bases from V and 1 from J; bases not matched to a gene: 4. This CDR3 contains 15 residues. Germline CDR1 and CDR2: LGHNA and YNFKEQ. CDR3 DNA: TGTGCCAGCAGCCAGGCTAGCGGAGGCACAGATACGCAGTATTTT. Protein product: CASSQASGGTDTQYF.

This chain links TRBV28 with TRBJ2-1; 8 bases align to TRBD1. The germline V gene encodes CDR1 MDHEN and CDR2 SYDVKM. The ends lost 2 bases at V and 2 bases at J; junction bases unmatched: 11. This CDR3 region has 18 residues. CDR3 DNA sequence: TGTGCCAGCAGTTTACCCACCTCCGGGACAGGTACCTACAATGAGCAGTTCTTC. Amino acids: CASSLPTSGTGTYNEQFF.

The genes are TRBV9 and TRBJ1-4; D is unclear. Germline-derived CDR1 and CDR2 are SGDLS and YYNGEE. The CDR3 has 14 residues. V shed 3 bases and J shed 0 bases, with 6 bases lying between them. The CDR3 sequence: CASSADTTNEKLFF. CDR3 DNA: TGTGCCAGCAGCGCCGACACAACTAATGAAAAACTGTTTTTT.

The J gene is TRBJ1-1, the V gene TRBV5-4; D is unresolved. Looked up from germline, CDR1 is SGHNT and CDR2 is YYREEE (reference sequence). The CDR3 covers 13 residues. V was pared by 2 bases and J by 1 base, with 6 bases between. CDR3 sequence (DNA): TGTGCCAGCAGCTTTCCCGGGAACACTGAAGCTTTCTTT. Amino acid sequence: CASSFPGNTEAFF.

This rearrangement joins TRBV13 to TRBJ2-1, with D uncertain. The V gene lost 5 bases and the J gene lost 12 bases, with 20 bases spanning the gap. Germline CDR1 and CDR2: PRHDT and FYEKMQ (reference sequence). The CDR3 totals 14 residues. The CDR3 sequence is CASSPDTRPNGQFF. The CDR3, as DNA: TGTGCCAGCAGCCCCGACACCAGGCCCAACGGGCAGTTCTTC.

This sequence joins TRBV19 and TRBJ1-2, with TRBD1 identical over 11 bases. Germline lookup yields CDR1 LNHDA and CDR2 SQIVND (reference sequence). The CDR3 length is 15 residues. The V and J ends lost 6 bases and 4 bases, in that order; junction bases with no gene match: 7. Written as DNA, the CDR3 is TGTGCCAGTAGCCCAGGGGGGACAGGGGGCTATGGCTACACCTTC. As protein: CASSPGGTGGYGYTF.

This chain uses TRBV5-1 with TRBJ2-4; 10 nucleotides agree with TRBD1. Germline CDR1 SGHRS, CDR2 YFSETQ. Trimming removed 1 base from V and 12 bases from J; junction bases left unmatched: 25. This CDR3 is built from 20 residues. In DNA, the CDR3 is TGCGCCAGCAGCTTGATAGGAACTAATAATCGACGGGACAGGGGCCTACCTCAGTACTTC. It is translated as CASSLIGTNNRRDRGLPQYF.

This clone has just one count. The chain combines TRBV5-6 with TRBJ1-1, with D unresolved. V lost 2 bases and J lost 1, with 12 bases in between. The CDR3 is 15 amino acids. Germline CDR1 reads SGHDT; CDR2 reads YYEEEE. The chain's CDR3 is CASSFTPSENTEAFF. The CDR3 nucleotides read TGTGCCAGCAGCTTTACCCCAAGCGAGAACACTGAAGCTTTCTTT.

This clone was seen a handful of times. The V call is TRBV4-1, the J call TRBJ2-7; a weak D match, TRBD2 (6 bases). Trimming took off 1 base at V and 5 bases at J, with 12 bases between the two ends. Germline CDR1 is MGHRA and CDR2 is YSYEKL. This CDR3 has 14 residues. The CDR3 nucleotides are TGCGCCAGCAGCCAAGTTCCGGGAGAGGACGAGCAGTACTTC. Translation gives CASSQVPGEDEQYF.

A word on this clone: At one boundary the junction diverges from the germline segment, which might be a read error. The chain combines TRBV5-1 with TRBJ2-3, with TRBD2 identical over 15 bases. Germline V CDR1 and CDR2: SGHRS, YFSETQ. The CDR3 is made up of 17 amino acids. The CDR3 spells CASSWSGLAGGIDTQYF. The DNA of the CDR3 is TGCGCTAGCAGCTGGTCGGGACTAGCGGGAGGAATAGATACGCAGTATTTT.